This note documents a single T cell receptor (beta chain) sequence. No antigen is known for it. Germline lookup yields CDR1 MNHNY and CDR2 SVGAGI (reference sequence). V was clipped by 5 bases and J by 4 bases; unmatched bases: 7. The CDR3 loop spans 14 amino acids. The entry originates in a study of T-cell memory formation after mild COVID-19. Study findings and constraints: Shrinking CD4+ clones were chiefly CM and EM; CD8+ ones were chiefly EMRA.

Each CDR3 protein is one row after TCRdb ran MiXCR on the 5' RACE reads. The sample has about 430,000 distinct CDR3 sequences; 15% to 20% are singletons. V usage is TRBV6-6 and J usage is TRBJ1-2, with 7 bases identical to TRBD1. The sequence derives from a man younger than 35 who had mild COVID-19 (a few samples of this study predate the infection). Cell type and time point are not known. Sequencing was performed on PBMCs or a T cell subset sorted from them (not recorded which). DNA for the CDR3: TGTGCCAGCAGTATCCTCGGGACAGCCTATGGCTACACCTTC. Translating gives CASSILGTAYGYTF.